The rows below give T cell receptor beta chains drawn from one sample of a study of T cell repertoires in cytomegalovirus infection. TCRdb re-derived calls from the reads in MiXCR, one entry per CDR3 protein. The sample includes approximately 310,000 distinct CDR3 sequences, 25% of them seen just once. These TCRs' antigens remain unknown. The sample here was cultured PBMCs, taken from culture after CMV antigen stimulation. Source of these receptors: a human donor in good health (CMV status not recorded). Some clones in this sample may be carry-over from other donors' samples. Both conserved end residues are part of each CDR3. The D gene is left open where the match is weak. Expanded clones are given a class, and other clones once, few, many or no size at all.

clone size | J gene | V gene | D gene | CDR3 protein | CDR3 DNA
NA | TRBJ2-3 | TRBV20-1 | TRBD2 | CSARDLGGRTDTQYF | TGCAGTGCTAGAGATCTCGGCGGGAGAACAGATACGCAGTATTTT
NA | TRBJ2-6 | TRBV6-2/TRBV6-3 | TRBD1 | CASSPLQGVGANVLTF | TGTGCCAGCAGTCCCCTCCAGGGGGTAGGGGCCAACGTCCTGACTTTC
many | TRBJ2-1 | TRBV29-1 | TRBD2 | CSVEEREYSEQFF | TGCAGCGTTGAAGAGCGGGAGTACAGTGAGCAGTTCTTC
NA | TRBJ2-5 | TRBV19 | TRBD2 | CASSAAGARETQYF | TGTGCCAGTAGTGCAGCGGGAGCAAGGGAGACCCAGTACTTC
NA | TRBJ2-6 | TRBV19 | NA | CASSQGLAEANVLTF | TGTGCCAGTAGCCAGGGGCTGGCGGAGGCCAACGTCCTGACTTTC
NA | TRBJ2-5 | TRBV5-6 | TRBD1 | CASSSWGTAQETQYF | TGTGCCAGCAGCTCCTGGGGGACAGCCCAAGAGACCCAGTACTTC
NA | TRBJ1-2 | TRBV11-2 | NA | CASSSPAGSGDHGYTF | TGTGCCAGCAGCTCCCCGGCAGGGTCAGGCGACCATGGCTACACCTTC
NA | TRBJ2-2 | TRBV19 | NA | CASSIGQGRIANTGELFF | TGTGCCAGTAGTATAGGGCAGGGACGAATCGCGAACACCGGGGAGCTGTTTTTT
few | TRBJ2-2 | TRBV24-1 | NA | CATSDPPGGQKEKNTGELFF | TGTGCCACCAGTGATCCCCCAGGAGGACAAAAAGAAAAAAACACCGGGGAGCTGTTTTTT
few | TRBJ2-3 | TRBV25-1 | TRBD1 | CASSTRGTGTTDTQYF | TGTGCCAGCAGTACCCGCGGGACAGGGACCACAGATACGCAGTATTTT
NA | TRBJ1-1 | TRBV6-6 | NA | CASSYGQQAFF | TGTGCCAGCAGTTACGGCCAGCAGGCTTTCTTT
few | TRBJ2-1 | TRBV5-6 | NA | CASSLRDGVGEQFF | TGTGCCAGCAGCTTAAGGGACGGCGTCGGTGAGCAGTTCTTC
NA | TRBJ1-5 | TRBV19 | TRBD1 | CASSTLDRVGGNQPQHF | TGTGCCAGTAGTACCCTTGACAGGGTTGGTGGCAATCAGCCCCAGCATTTT
few | TRBJ2-3 | TRBV11-2 | TRBD2 | CASSPVRLAGDTQYF | TGTGCCAGCAGCCCCGTCAGGCTAGCGGGAGATACGCAGTATTTT
NA | TRBJ1-4 | TRBV7-8 | NA | CASSLPGHNEKLFF | TGTGCCAGCAGCTTACCAGGGCATAATGAAAAACTGTTTTTT
NA | TRBJ2-2 | TRBV7-2 | NA | CASSLVVGMNTGELFF | TGTGCCAGCAGCTTAGTCGTCGGAATGAACACCGGGGAGCTGTTTTTT
many | TRBJ1-5 | TRBV7-2 | NA | CATASGGHQPQHF | TGTGCCACTGCCTCCGGGGGTCATCAGCCCCAGCATTTT
few | TRBJ2-1 | TRBV11-1 | TRBD2 | CASSRTSGGTEQFF | TGTGCCAGCAGTCGGACTAGCGGGGGAACCGAGCAGTTCTTC
NA | TRBJ2-1 | TRBV29-1 | NA | CSVGSVRRANEQFF | TGCAGCGTTGGGAGTGTGCGGCGTGCCAATGAGCAGTTCTTC
few | TRBJ2-1 | TRBV27 | NA | CASSSGLANEQFF | TGTGCCAGCAGTTCTGGCCTAGCGAATGAGCAGTTCTTC
many | TRBJ2-1 | TRBV10-3 | TRBD1 | CAISESTGGENEQFF | TGTGCCATCAGTGAGTCGACAGGGGGAGAGAATGAGCAGTTCTTC
NA | TRBJ1-6 | TRBV5-1 | TRBD1 | CASSATGGANSPLHF | TGCGCCAGCAGCGCAACAGGGGGCGCGAATTCACCCCTCCACTTT
many | TRBJ1-1 | TRBV7-9 | TRBD1 | CASSLATGVEAFF | TGTGCCAGCAGCTTAGCTACAGGGGTTGAAGCTTTCTTT
NA | TRBJ2-7 | TRBV10-2 | TRBD2 | CASSEWEGEQYF | TGCGCCAGCAGTGAGTGGGAGGGCGAGCAGTACTTC
few | TRBJ2-4 | TRBV28 | TRBD2 | CASTSPRLAHAKNIQYF | TGTGCCAGCACCAGTCCAAGACTAGCGCACGCCAAAAACATTCAGTACTTC
NA | TRBJ2-1 | TRBV5-5 | NA | CASSLGELGRNEQFF | TGTGCCAGCAGCTTGGGTGAGCTGGGGCGAAATGAGCAGTTCTTC
NA | TRBJ2-1 | TRBV4-1 | TRBD2 | CASSQEGGGPYNEQFF | TGCGCCAGCAGCCAAGAGGGGGGGGGTCCCTACAATGAGCAGTTCTTC
NA | TRBJ1-1 | TRBV10-3 | NA | CAIRGEGVITEAFF | TGTGCCATCAGGGGTGAGGGTGTTATTACTGAAGCTTTCTTT
NA | TRBJ1-2 | TRBV9 | NA | CASSATVNYGYTF | TGTGCCAGCAGCGCGACAGTGAACTATGGCTACACCTTC
NA | TRBJ2-7 | TRBV28 | TRBD1 | CASSGQGFTYEQYF | TGTGCCAGCAGCGGACAGGGGTTTACCTACGAGCAGTACTTC
NA | TRBJ2-6 | TRBV10-3 | TRBD1 | CAIWDRGYGANVLTF | TGTGCCATCTGGGACAGGGGTTATGGGGCCAACGTCCTGACTTTC
NA | TRBJ1-1 | TRBV19 | NA | CASSIPYPYPGNTEAFF | TGTGCCAGTAGTATCCCTTATCCGTATCCGGGGAACACTGAAGCTTTCTTT
few | TRBJ1-1 | TRBV3-1 | TRBD1 | CASSPGQGDPTAFF | TGTGCCAGCAGCCCCGGACAGGGGGATCCCACGGCTTTCTTT
many | TRBJ1-2 | TRBV6-1 | TRBD1 | CASRTGADGYTF | TGTGCCAGCAGGACAGGGGCCGATGGCTACACCTTC
medium-sized | TRBJ2-3 | TRBV11-2 | NA | CASSSVGTGGWTSTDTQYF | TGTGCCAGCAGCTCGGTGGGGACGGGTGGTTGGACTAGCACAGATACGCAGTATTTT
few | TRBJ2-7 | TRBV7-2 | TRBD2 | CASSLNGAGGVHEQYF | TGTGCCAGCAGCTTAAATGGAGCGGGAGGGGTCCACGAGCAGTACTTC
NA | TRBJ2-2 | TRBV25-1 | NA | CASSAALHYAWTGELFF | TGTGCCAGCAGTGCCGCGCTCCACTATGCTTGGACCGGGGAGCTGTTTTTT
NA | TRBJ2-2 | TRBV4-2 | NA | CASSLTSTGELFF | TGTGCCAGCAGCCTAACTAGCACCGGGGAGCTGTTTTTT
many | TRBJ2-7 | TRBV7-2 | TRBD2 | CASSLVAGVVEQYF | TGTGCCAGCAGCTTAGTAGCGGGAGTGGTCGAGCAGTACTTC
NA | TRBJ1-2 | TRBV29-1 | NA | CSVEDLEWRGGYGYTF | TGCAGCGTTGAAGATCTTGAGTGGCGGGGCGGCTATGGCTACACCTTC
many | TRBJ2-5 | TRBV19 | TRBD2 | CAPGGPRGLAVKTQYF | TGTGCCCCGGGGGGGCCAAGGGGCTTGGCGGTGAAGACCCAGTACTTC
few | TRBJ2-3 | TRBV11-2 | TRBD1 | CASSWDSGTDTQYF | TGTGCCAGCAGCTGGGACAGCGGCACAGATACGCAGTATTTT
few | TRBJ2-7 | TRBV28 | NA | CASSLFAQNYEQYF | TGTGCCAGCAGTTTATTTGCCCAGAACTACGAGCAGTACTTC
NA | TRBJ2-7 | TRBV28 | NA | CASITGYEQYF | TGTGCCAGCATCACAGGCTACGAGCAGTACTTC
few | TRBJ2-3 | TRBV6-6 | NA | CASSRPVLGSPTDTQYF | TGTGCCAGCAGCCGCCCGGTCTTAGGGAGCCCCACAGATACGCAGTATTTT
NA | TRBJ2-2 | TRBV12-3/TRBV12-4 | NA | CASSLRARGTGELFF | TGTGCCAGCAGTTTACGCGCTAGAGGTACCGGGGAGCTGTTTTTT
few | TRBJ2-1 | TRBV14 | TRBD1 | CASSQDRFGTGVYNEQFF | TGTGCCAGCAGCCAAGATCGGTTCGGGACAGGGGTCTACAATGAGCAGTTCTTC
NA | TRBJ1-5 | TRBV7-9 | NA | CASSLVGNNQPQHF | TGTGCCAGCAGCTTAGTGGGGAACAATCAGCCCCAGCATTTT
few | TRBJ2-7 | TRBV27 | TRBD2 | CASTPGAGAGEQYF | TGTGCCAGCACTCCCGGGGCGGGAGCCGGCGAGCAGTACTTC
NA | TRBJ2-6 | TRBV20-1 | TRBD1 | CSATRTGVGANVLTF | TGCAGTGCTACACGGACAGGGGTCGGGGCCAACGTCCTGACTTTC
NA | TRBJ1-2 | TRBV5-8 | NA | CASSFQGRDNYGYTF | TGTGCCAGCAGCTTTCAGGGGCGGGACAACTATGGCTACACCTTC
many | TRBJ1-4 | TRBV7-2 | NA | CASSSNMFGTNEKLFF | TGTGCCAGCAGCTCCAATATGTTTGGGACTAATGAAAAACTGTTTTTT
many | TRBJ2-3 | TRBV7-2 | TRBD1 | CASKPRQGVWDTQYF | TGTGCCAGCAAACCCCGACAGGGCGTTTGGGATACGCAGTATTTT